The present T cell receptor beta chain was sequenced within a study of T-cell reconstitution after alpha-beta-depleted transplantation in children. Overall study results and limits: T-cell numbers and diversity, one year after transplant, stemmed largely from T cells that were newly produced.

As for this clonotype: Antigen specificity is unknown. With a much larger clone just one base away, this may be a read error.

Preparation of the TCRbeta library involved a method that used unique molecular identifiers. Each CDR3 protein is one row after TCRdb ran MiXCR on the PCR reads. The data hold about 300,000 distinct CDR3 sequences, with around 10% observed a single time. Germline V CDR1 and CDR2: MNHEY, SMNVEV (reference sequence). This CDR3 contains 14 residues. Trimming shortened V by 8 bases and J by 3 bases, and 17 bases separated the two germline ends. The receptor's source is a boy under two years old with acute myeloid leukemia, due to receive a stem cell transplant. The chain carries TRBV27 and TRBJ2-7, with D tentatively TRBD2 (5 bases). This sample comprised PBMCs, obtained before TCRalphabeta/CD19-depleted stem cell transplant. CDR3 sequence: CASGLSITGYEQYF. Written as DNA, the CDR3 is TGTGCCAGCGGACTTTCGATAACGGGCTACGAGCAGTACTTC.